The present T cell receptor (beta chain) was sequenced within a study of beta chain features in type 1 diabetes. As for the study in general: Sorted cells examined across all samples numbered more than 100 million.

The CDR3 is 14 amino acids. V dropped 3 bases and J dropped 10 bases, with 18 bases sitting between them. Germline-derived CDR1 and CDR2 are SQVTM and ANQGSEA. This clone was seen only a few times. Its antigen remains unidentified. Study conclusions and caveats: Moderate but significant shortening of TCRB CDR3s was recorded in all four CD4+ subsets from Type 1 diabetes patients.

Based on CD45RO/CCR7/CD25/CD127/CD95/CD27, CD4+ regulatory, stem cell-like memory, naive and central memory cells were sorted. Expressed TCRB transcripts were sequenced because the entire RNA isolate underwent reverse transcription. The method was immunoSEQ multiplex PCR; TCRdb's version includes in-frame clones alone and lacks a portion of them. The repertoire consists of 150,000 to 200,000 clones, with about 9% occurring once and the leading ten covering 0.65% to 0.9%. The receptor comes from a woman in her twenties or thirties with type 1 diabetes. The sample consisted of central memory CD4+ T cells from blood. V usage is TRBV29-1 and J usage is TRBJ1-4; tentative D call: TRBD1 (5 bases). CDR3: CSVETNTQGGKLFF. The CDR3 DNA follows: TGCAGCGTTGAGACGAACACCCAGGGAGGAAAACTGTTTTTT.